These 15 T cell receptor beta chains were sequenced from one sample in a study of CD8 T cells in ankylosing spondylitis. TCRdb redid the calling of the 5' RACE reads with MiXCR, one entry per CDR3 protein. The sample yields 250,000 to 400,000 distinct CDR3 sequences, around 10% seen once. Specimen: blood, either unsorted or a sorted T cell fraction (not recorded which). These TCRs come from a female donor with ankylosing spondylitis or in good health (not recorded which).

In this sample, this clonotype turned up a few times. The chain combines TRBV7-2 with TRBJ2-7, with D maybe TRBD1 (6 bases). CDR1 and CDR2 from the germline V gene are SGHTA and FQGNSA. V shed 0 bases and J shed 3 bases, with 12 bases lying between them. There are 15 residues in the CDR3. CDR3 region: CASSLAITGNYEQYF. Written as DNA, the CDR3 is TGTGCCAGCAGCTTAGCGATAACAGGGAACTACGAGCAGTACTTC.

The rearrangement links TRBV12-3 or TRBV12-4 to TRBJ1-5; TRBD1 matches 9 bases. The length of the CDR3 is 15 residues. After removal of 6 bases from V and 6 bases from J, the junction contained 9 bases not matched to a gene. The CDR3 bases are TGTGCCAGCAGAGTAGACACAGGGGGCCGTCAGCCCCAGCATTTT. This gives the protein CASRVDTGGRQPQHF.

In regard to this clonotype: A much more abundant neighbour one base away suggests this may be a read error. CDR3 residues: CASSYHGNEQYF. CDR3 nucleotide sequence: TGTGCCAGCAGTTATCATGGAAACGAGCAGTACTTC. V gene TRBV12-3 or TRBV12-4 combines with J gene TRBJ2-7, with D unclear. CDR3 length: 12 amino acids. Trimming removed 4 bases from V and 5 bases from J, with 9 bases in between.

A word on this clonotype: A much larger clone lies a single base off, so this may be a read error. The chain is built from TRBV5-1 and TRBJ2-1; 7 bases align to TRBD2. Germline V lookup: CDR1 SGHRS, CDR2 YFSETQ. This CDR3 is 14 amino acids long. CDR3 sequence reads: CASGLTGTINEQFF. In DNA form, the CDR3 reads TGCGCCAGCGGCTTAACCGGGACTATCAATGAGCAGTTCTTC.

In this sample, this clonotype turned up many times. The chain couples TRBV12-3 or TRBV12-4 to TRBJ2-3, with 7 bases lining up with TRBD2. V gave up 6 bases and J gave up 10 bases; unmatched junction bases: 13. This CDR3 comprises 14 residues. CDR3 nucleotides: TGTGCCAGCAGGCCCCTAGCGGCTCACGGGGCGCAGTATTTT. Its protein is CASRPLAAHGAQYF.

On this clonotype itself: This may arise from a read error, as a much more abundant clone is one base away. The chain couples TRBV20-1 to TRBJ1-4; D not certain. CDR3 length: 13 amino acids. CDR1 is DFQATT, CDR2 SNEGSKA, per germline (reference sequence). The CDR3 DNA reads TGCAGTGCCAAACAAGCAACTAATGAAAAACTGTTATTT. This sequence encodes CSAKQATNEKLLF.

This clonotype occurred many times. The V gene is TRBV5-1, the J gene TRBJ2-3; no definite D call. Germline CDR1 reads SGHRS; CDR2 reads YFSETQ. CDR3 size: 13 residues. V lost 6 bases, J lost 4 bases, and 12 bases lay in between. The CDR3 DNA is TGCGCCAGCACAAGGTTGGCTGCAGATACGCAGTATTTT. This gives the protein CASTRLAADTQYF.

On this clonotype itself: This may be a read error: a much more frequent sequence differs by one nucleotide. V gene TRBV6-2 or TRBV6-3 combines with J gene TRBJ2-1, with 7 bases identical to TRBD2. CDR3 length: 22 amino acids. Unmatched junction bases numbered 25, after V lost 0 bases and J lost 5 bases. Per germline, CDR1 MNHEY and CDR2 SVGEGT. CDR3: CASSYSRGGQVPTGSTHNEQFF. CDR3 nucleotide sequence: TGTGCCAGCAGTTACTCGAGGGGAGGGCAGGTTCCAACAGGTTCCACACACAATGAGCAGTTCTTC.

This clonotype showed up many times. V usage is TRBV24-1 and J usage is TRBJ1-1; 9 nucleotides match TRBD1. CDR1 KGHDR and CDR2 SFDVKD come from the germline V gene. The CDR3 runs 14 residues. The V and J ends lost 9 bases and 4 bases, in that order; junction bases with no gene match: 8. CDR3 region: CATRGTGRGTEAFF. In nucleotides, the CDR3 is TGTGCCACCCGTGGGACAGGGCGGGGCACTGAAGCTTTCTTT.

There are a few counts of this clonotype. The J gene is TRBJ2-7, the V gene TRBV27; no definite D call. V was pared by 7 bases and J by 2 bases, with 9 bases between. Germline loops: CDR1 MNHEY, CDR2 SMNVEV (reference sequence). The CDR3 spans 12 residues. The CDR3 DNA follows: TGTGCCAGCATGGCGCAGCCCTACGAGCAGTACTTC. The encoded protein is CASMAQPYEQYF.

This clonotype showed up many times. The chain recombines TRBV20-1 with TRBJ1-1; 8 nucleotides agree with TRBD1. Germline V lookup: CDR1 DFQATT, CDR2 SNEGSKA (reference sequence). There are 14 residues in the CDR3. V trimming: 2 bases; J trimming: 0 bases; junction bases outside the gene matches: 2. The CDR3 spells CSARQGAMNTEAFF. CDR3 in DNA: TGCAGTGCTAGACAGGGGGCTATGAACACTGAAGCTTTCTTT.

This clonotype has a count of ten or more. The chain has TRBV12-3 or TRBV12-4 and TRBJ1-1, with D unresolved. The CDR3 is made up of 13 amino acids. Deletions cut 5 bases from V and 7 bases from J, with 14 bases between. The CDR3: CASSVSRAVEAFF. Here the CDR3 DNA reads TGTGCCAGCAGTGTGAGTCGGGCCGTTGAAGCTTTCTTT.

The CDR3 sequence: CASKAQGFRETQYF. The CDR3 DNA follows: TGTGCCAGTAAGGCACAGGGGTTCCGGGAGACCCAGTACTTC. This chain connects TRBV28 to TRBJ2-5, with 7 bases matching TRBD1. Germline values: CDR1 MDHEN, CDR2 SYDVKM. The CDR3 totals 14 residues. Trimming at V came to 9 bases and at J to 5 bases, leaving 12 bases not matched to a gene.

The rearrangement uses TRBV27 and TRBJ1-4; D may be TRBD1 (6 bases). Germline V gene data show CDR1 as MNHEY and CDR2 as SMNVEV (reference sequence). The CDR3 contains 18 residues. The V end was cut by 0 bases, the J end by 5 bases, with 19 bases between. This chain's CDR3 is CASSLSPSGGQGNEKLFF. The CDR3 DNA is TGTGCCAGCAGTTTATCCCCATCGGGGGGGCAGGGAAATGAAAAACTGTTTTTT.

This clonotype has ten or more counts. The chain links TRBV5-1 to TRBJ2-5; 8 bases agree with TRBD1. The germline gives CDR1 SGHRS, CDR2 YFSETQ. This CDR3 has 15 residues. V was pared by 4 bases and J by 5 bases, with 10 bases of the junction left unmatched. The CDR3 loop reads CASSLQGAKQETQYF. The CDR3 DNA reads TGCGCCAGCAGCCTTCAGGGGGCGAAGCAGGAGACCCAGTACTTC.